This TCR beta chain is from a study of CD8+ T cells in alopecia areata. cDNA prepared by RNA extraction and subsequent reverse transcription served as the template for sequencing. TCRdb keeps only in-frame clones here, not all; method: immunoSEQ multiplex PCR. The profile shows roughly 250,000 clones, approximately 60% of them singletons. The treatment is: oral pan-JAK inhibitor, 5-10 mg twice daily. This clone appeared many times. The TCR originated in a human donor with alopecia areata. Sample: CD4+ T cells sorted from blood, taken around week 54, from a patient treated with tofacitinib.

The CDR3 DNA follows: TGTGCCACCAGCAGCTTAACGTGGACAGGGGCTGGAGATACGCAGTATTTT. It translates to CATSSLTWTGAGDTQYF. The chain combines TRBV15 with TRBJ2-3; 9 bases map to TRBD1. Trimming removed 3 bases from V and 5 bases from J; junction bases left unmatched: 12. Germline CDR1 reads LNHNV; CDR2 reads YYDKDF (reference sequence). CDR3 length: 17 amino acids.